This T cell receptor beta chain was identified in a study of blood T cell repertoires in COVID-19. Study details: The origin of the acute and convalescent COVID-19 samples was the United States, Italy and Spain.

This CDR3 spans 15 amino acids. Per the germline V gene, CDR1 is SGHAT and CDR2 is FQNNGV. V lost 7 bases and J lost 3; bases outside the gene matches: 7. As originally analysed: From reference gene primer amplification, estimates of nucleated cell counts were derived. Only in-frame clones appear in the TCRdb table, and some are missing; sequencing was by immunoSEQ multiplex PCR. Clone size and the V and J calls come from that table; the DNA yielded D and trimming. Found here are approximately 230,000 clones, 70% to 90% of them singletons; the top ten hold about 3%. The table lists this clone with a few counts.

The sequenced sample consisted of peripheral blood. The rearrangement links TRBV11-2 to TRBJ2-2; 8 bases are a match to TRBD2. This TCR was sampled from a man aged 18-30 years with active or convalescent COVID-19. The CDR3 DNA reads TGTGCCAGCAACACGGTGGGACTAGACACCGGGGAGCTGTTTTTT. It specifies CASNTVGLDTGELFF.